This entry concerns a single TCR beta chain. These data belong to a study of glioma-infiltrating T cells. Study-wide background: Before surgery, glioma patients received dexamethasone for at most six days.

Per germline, CDR1 MNHGY and CDR2 SAAAGT. The ends lost 0 bases at V and 3 bases at J; junction bases unmatched: 12. The CDR3 has 18 amino acids. Using RNA template, CDR3s of TCR alpha and beta were amplified with iRepertoire arm-PCR. TCRdb re-called the multiplex PCR reads with MiXCR, one entry per CDR3 protein. The sample has 300,000 to 450,000 distinct CDR3 sequences; 41% are singletons. The chain joins TRBV6-8 to TRBJ1-2; 8 nucleotides line up with TRBD1. The sequencing input was glioma tissue, nonneoplastic brain tissue, or PBMCs (not recorded which). The receptor's source is a human donor with low-grade glioma or glioblastoma, undergoing nonglioma brain surgery, or in good health (not recorded which). CDR3 loop: CASSYSTPYRGGDYGYTF. CDR3 bases: TGTGCCAGCAGTTACTCCACCCCATACAGGGGGGGTGACTATGGCTACACCTTC.